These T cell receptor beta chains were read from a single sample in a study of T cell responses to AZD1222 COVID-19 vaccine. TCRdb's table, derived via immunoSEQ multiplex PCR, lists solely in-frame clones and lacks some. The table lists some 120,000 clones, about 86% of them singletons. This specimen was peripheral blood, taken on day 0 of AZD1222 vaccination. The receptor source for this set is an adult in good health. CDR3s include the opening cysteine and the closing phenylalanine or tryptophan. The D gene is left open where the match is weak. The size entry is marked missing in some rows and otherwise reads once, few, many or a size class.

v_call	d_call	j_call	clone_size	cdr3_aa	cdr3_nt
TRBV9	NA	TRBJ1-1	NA	CASSVQSTPSPYPLEAFF	TGTGCCAGCAGCGTACAATCTACTCCATCTCCTTACCCCCTTGAAGCTTTCTTT
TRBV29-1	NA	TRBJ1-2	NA	CSVTRDRPEGYTF	TGCAGCGTTACCCGGGACCGCCCGGAGGGCTACACCTTC
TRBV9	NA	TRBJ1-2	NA	CASSVVSRDYGYTF	TGTGCCAGCAGCGTAGTGAGCAGGGACTATGGCTACACCTTC
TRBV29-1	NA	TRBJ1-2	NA	CSVSQTSGHYGYTF	TGCAGCGTATCCCAAACCTCGGGGCACTATGGCTACACCTTC
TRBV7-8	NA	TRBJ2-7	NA	CASSLGRDGSFYEQYF	TGTGCCAGCAGCTTAGGAAGAGACGGTTCTTTCTACGAGCAGTACTTC
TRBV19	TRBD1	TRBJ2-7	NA	CASSINGHRGSYEQYF	TGTGCCAGTAGTATAAACGGGCACAGGGGATCCTACGAGCAGTACTTC
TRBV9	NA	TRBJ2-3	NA	CASSPLTGAGTDTQYF	TGTGCCAGCAGCCCCCTAACGGGAGCTGGCACAGATACGCAGTATTTT
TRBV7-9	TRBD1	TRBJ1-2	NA	CASSSRTGGTYGYTF	TGTGCCAGCAGCTCGAGGACAGGGGGCACCTATGGCTACACCTTC
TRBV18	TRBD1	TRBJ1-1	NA	CASSPLGQTEAFF	TGTGCCAGCTCACCATTGGGACAGACTGAAGCTTTCTTT
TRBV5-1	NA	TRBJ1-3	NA	CASSSTVSGNTIYF	TGCGCCAGCAGCTCGACAGTATCTGGAAACACCATATATTTT
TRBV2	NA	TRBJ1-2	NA	CASTPQRDGYTF	TGTGCCAGCACTCCCCAACGGGATGGCTACACCTTC
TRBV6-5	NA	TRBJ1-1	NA	CASSYLGSSMNTEAFF	TGTGCCAGCAGTTACTTAGGCAGCTCAATGAACACTGAAGCTTTCTTT
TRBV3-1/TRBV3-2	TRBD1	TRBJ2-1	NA	CASSRTGSSYNEQFF	TGTGCCAGCAGCCGGACAGGGAGCTCCTACAATGAGCAGTTCTTC
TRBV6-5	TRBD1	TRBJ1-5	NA	CASSDGQGVGQPQHF	TGTGCCAGCAGCGACGGACAGGGAGTGGGTCAGCCCCAGCATTTT
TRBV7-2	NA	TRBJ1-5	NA	CASSFGWVNQPQHF	TGTGCCAGCAGCTTTGGTTGGGTCAATCAGCCCCAGCATTTT
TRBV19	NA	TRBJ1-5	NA	CASRAAYYSNQPQHF	TGTGCCAGTAGGGCAGCCTATTATAGCAATCAGCCCCAGCATTTT
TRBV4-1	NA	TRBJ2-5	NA	CASSQEGTEETQYF	TGCGCCAGCAGCCAAGAGGGCACGGAAGAGACCCAGTACTTC
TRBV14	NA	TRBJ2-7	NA	CASSYRWGEQYF	TGTGCCAGCAGCTATAGATGGGGCGAGCAGTACTTC
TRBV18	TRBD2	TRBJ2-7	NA	CASSPGTSGKEQYF	TGTGCCAGCTCACCTGGGACTAGCGGGAAAGAGCAGTACTTC
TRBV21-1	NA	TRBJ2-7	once	CASSKEGHRRYEQYF	TGTGCCAGCAGCAAGGAGGGACACAGGCGCTACGAGCAGTACTTC
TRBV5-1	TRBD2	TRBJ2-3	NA	CASSSLNGRDTQYF	TGCGCCAGCAGCTCCCTCAACGGGAGGGATACGCAGTATTTT
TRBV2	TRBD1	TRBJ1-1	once	CASRGQEYTEAFF	TGTGCCAGCAGAGGACAGGAGTACACTGAAGCTTTCTTT
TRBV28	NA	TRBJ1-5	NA	CASSLQGKGQPQHF	TGTGCCAGCAGTTTACAGGGAAAAGGTCAGCCCCAGCATTTT
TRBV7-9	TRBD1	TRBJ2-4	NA	CASSFGTGEPIQYF	TGTGCCAGCAGCTTCGGGACAGGGGAACCCATTCAGTACTTC
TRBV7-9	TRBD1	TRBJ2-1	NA	CASSSDRGPNEQFF	TGTGCCAGCAGCTCAGACAGGGGGCCCAATGAGCAGTTCTTC
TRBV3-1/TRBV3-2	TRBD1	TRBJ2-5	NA	CASSQDRWGQGGETQYF	TGTGCCAGCAGCCAAGATCGTTGGGGACAGGGTGGAGAGACCCAGTACTTC
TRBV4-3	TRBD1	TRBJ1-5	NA	CASSQSAGTGSQPQHF	TGCGCCAGCAGCCAATCTGCCGGGACAGGGAGCCAGCCCCAGCATTTT
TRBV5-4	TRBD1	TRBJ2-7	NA	CASFSGGQASYYEQYF	TGTGCCAGCTTCTCGGGCGGACAGGCTTCGTACTACGAGCAGTACTTC
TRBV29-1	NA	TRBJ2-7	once	CSVGDRRSSYEQYF	TGCAGCGTTGGCGACAGGCGAAGCTCCTACGAGCAGTACTTC
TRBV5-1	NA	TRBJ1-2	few	CASSLETYGYTF	TGCGCCAGCAGCTTGGAGACCTATGGCTACACCTTC
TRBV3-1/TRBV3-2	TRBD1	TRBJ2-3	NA	CASREGGMGPDTQYF	TGTGCCAGCAGAGAAGGGGGCATGGGACCAGATACGCAGTATTTT
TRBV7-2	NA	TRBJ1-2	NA	CASSPNRGRDYGYTF	TGTGCCAGCAGCCCGAACCGGGGGCGAGACTATGGCTACACCTTC
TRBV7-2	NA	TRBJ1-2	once	CASSLALTGSYGYTF	TGTGCCAGCAGCTTAGCGCTAACGGGGAGCTATGGCTACACCTTC
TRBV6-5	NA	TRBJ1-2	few	CASSYKTPPSPYGYTF	TGTGCCAGCAGTTACAAGACTCCCCCTTCTCCCTATGGCTACACCTTC
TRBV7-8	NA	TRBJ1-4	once	CASTHRRITNEKLFF	TGTGCCAGCACCCACCGGCGCATCACTAATGAAAAACTGTTTTTT
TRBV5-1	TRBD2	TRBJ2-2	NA	CASSWTSGGTGELFF	TGCGCCAGCAGTTGGACTAGCGGGGGAACCGGGGAGCTGTTTTTT
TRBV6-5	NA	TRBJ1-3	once	CASSPGVGNTIYF	TGTGCCAGCAGTCCAGGGGTCGGAAACACCATATATTTT
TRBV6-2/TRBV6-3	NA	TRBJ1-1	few	CASSYPRRGMNTEAFF	TGTGCCAGCAGTTACCCGAGGCGGGGCATGAACACTGAAGCTTTCTTT
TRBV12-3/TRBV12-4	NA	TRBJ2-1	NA	CASSAGSGNEQFF	TGTGCCAGCAGTGCAGGCTCAGGGAATGAGCAGTTCTTC
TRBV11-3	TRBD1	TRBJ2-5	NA	CASSHPGQGETQYF	TGTGCCAGCAGCCACCCGGGACAGGGTGAGACCCAGTACTTC
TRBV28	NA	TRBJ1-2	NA	CASSLGQNYGYTF	TGTGCCAGCAGTTTAGGGCAGAACTATGGCTACACCTTC
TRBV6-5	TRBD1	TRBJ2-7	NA	CASTRTGTLEQYF	TGTGCCAGCACCCGGACAGGGACCCTCGAGCAGTACTTC
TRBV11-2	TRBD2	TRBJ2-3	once	CASSLGLAITDTQYF	TGTGCCAGCAGCTTGGGACTAGCGATCACAGATACGCAGTATTTT
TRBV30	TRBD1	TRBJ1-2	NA	CAWRGAGTGTGGYTF	TGTGCCTGGAGGGGTGCCGGGACAGGGACGGGAGGCTACACCTTC
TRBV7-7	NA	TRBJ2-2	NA	CASSPRGTNTGELFF	TGTGCCAGCAGTCCGAGGGGGACTAACACCGGGGAGCTGTTTTTT
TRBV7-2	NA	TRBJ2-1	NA	CASSLVTAVYNEQFF	TGTGCCAGCAGCTTAGTGACAGCGGTTTACAATGAGCAGTTCTTC
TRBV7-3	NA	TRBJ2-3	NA	CASSFHSSTDTQYF	TGTGCCAGCAGCTTCCACTCAAGCACAGATACGCAGTATTTT
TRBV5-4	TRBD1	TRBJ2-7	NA	CASSVDRGTQYF	TGTGCCAGCAGCGTAGACAGGGGCACCCAGTACTTC
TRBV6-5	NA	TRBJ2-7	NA	CASTKGGSISYEQYF	TGTGCCAGCACCAAGGGGGGATCGATCTCCTACGAGCAGTACTTC